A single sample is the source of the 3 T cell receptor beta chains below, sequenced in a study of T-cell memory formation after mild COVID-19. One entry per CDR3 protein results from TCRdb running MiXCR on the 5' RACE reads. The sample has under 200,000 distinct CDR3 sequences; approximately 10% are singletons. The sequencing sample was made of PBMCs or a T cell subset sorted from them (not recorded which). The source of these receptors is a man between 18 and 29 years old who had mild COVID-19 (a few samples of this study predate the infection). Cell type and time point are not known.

The CDR3 nucleotides read TGTGCCAGCAGTGATCCGGGACAGGGGAACTATGGCTACACCTTC. It translates to CASSDPGQGNYGYTF. J is TRBJ1-2 and V is TRBV25-1; 10 bases line up with TRBD1. Germline CDR1 reads MGHDK; CDR2 reads SYGVNS. J gave up 2 bases and V 3 bases, and 3 bases lay outside the gene matches. CDR3 length: 15 amino acids.

CDR3 residues: CASKAILPKTSGANTGELFF. The CDR3 DNA follows: TGTGCCAGCAAAGCCATATTGCCCAAGACTAGCGGTGCGAACACCGGGGAGCTGTTTTTT. The chain couples TRBV6-2 or TRBV6-3 to TRBJ2-2; 9 positions agree with TRBD2. CDR1 is MNHEY and CDR2 is SVGEGT in the germline V gene. The CDR3 runs to 20 residues. J was trimmed by 0 bases and V by 7 bases; bases with no gene match: 18.

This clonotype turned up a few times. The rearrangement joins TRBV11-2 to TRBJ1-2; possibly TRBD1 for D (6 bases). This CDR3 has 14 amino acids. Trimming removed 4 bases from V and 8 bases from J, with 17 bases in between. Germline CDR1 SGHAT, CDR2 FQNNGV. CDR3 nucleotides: TGTGCCAGCAGCTCGATAAGACCAGGGACAGGCTACACCTTC. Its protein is CASSSIRPGTGYTF.